A single T cell receptor (beta chain) is shown here with its context. This clonotype was detected ten times or more. Its target antigen remains unknown. No base quality information exists; no much larger clone differs at one position. The junction shows trimming of 4 bases on V and 1 base on J, plus 14 bases between the germline ends. CDR1 and CDR2, per the germline V gene (reference sequence), are LGHDT and YNNKEL. CDR3 length: 15 amino acids, cysteine to phenylalanine. CDR3 DNA is the only sequence kept; it has 45 bases, read in frame from the first base. The source of the sample is a study of patients and donors after allogeneic stem cell transplantation (dated by TCRdb to the early 2020s). Libraries were prepared through RT-PCR. The sample was run on a NextSeq 550. Starting from the raw public reads, TCRdb applied fastp trimming at Q25, assembled clones with MiXCR and retained in-frame beta chains. CDR3 protein sequences are deduplicated, and each keeps its most common genes and DNA. Here the sample has roughly 880,000 distinct CDR3 sequences; approximately 18% occur a single time. The ten largest clones represent roughly 6% of the sample.

The origin of this receptor is a human donor who was either an allogeneic HSCT recipient or a stem cell or donor lymphocyte infusion donor (not recorded which). It is not recorded whose cells these are; they may come from a transplant donor. The sample was blood, either unsorted or a sorted T cell fraction (not recorded which). Rearrangement joined TRBV3-1 to TRBJ2-7; matching of 5 bases hints at TRBD2 as the D gene. The base sequence is TGTGCCAGCAGCCTAGCGAAGTACGGATCCTACGAGCAGTACTTC. The encoded protein is CASSLAKYGSYEQYF.